This entry is about one T cell receptor beta chain. At one end the junction does not follow the germline gene, possibly because of a read error. The data derive from a study of PD-L1 blockade in urothelial cancer. Study-level background: Male sex and bladder-origin urothelial cancer characterized about 90% of the roughly 30 patients. Blood was analyzed 3 weeks (second dose) and 6 weeks after treatment start.

TCRdb's copy holds only in-frame clones and misses some; the assay was immunoSEQ multiplex PCR. The table records about 16,000 clones, approximately 89% of them present only once. The time point is: pretreatment peripheral blood. The germline V gene has CDR1 SGHRS and CDR2 YFSETQ. This CDR3 spans 15 amino acids. The J gene is TRBJ1-1, the V gene TRBV5-1; D might be TRBD1 (5 bases). The receptor comes from a man between 65 and 85 years old with urothelial cancer. The material was PBMCs, obtained around atezolizumab (anti-PD-L1) treatment. CDR3 region: CASSLGPSGNPEAFF. CDR3 nucleotides: TGCGCCAGCAGCTTGGGTCCCTCAGGGAACCCTGAAGCTTTCTTT.